This is a list of T cell receptor beta chains from one sample in a study of shared clonotypes between healthy human individuals. Sequencing used immunoSEQ multiplex PCR; TCRdb keeps in-frame clones, though not all of them. Of about 600,000 clones detected, approximately 97% appear once; the ten largest clones hold 0.045% to 0.06%. Sequenced input: naive CD4+ T cells sorted from blood. The source is a woman aged 25 to 39 in good health. The CDR3 runs from the conserved cysteine through the conserved F or W. D genes are given only for firm matches. Size is omitted from some rows. Given values are once, few, many or a class for expanded clones.

TRBJ2-3 NA TRBV5-4 16 TRBD2 CASRKTSGMPIDTQYF TGTGCCAGCAGGAAAACTAGCGGGATGCCGATTGATACGCAGTATTTT
TRBJ1-1 once TRBV6-6 15 NA CASSYVGPGMAEAFF TGTGCCAGCAGTTACGTGGGCCCGGGAATGGCTGAAGCTTTCTTT
TRBJ2-3 NA TRBV21-1 16 NA CASSRGTSASTDTQYF TGTGCCAGCAGCAGAGGGACTAGCGCTAGCACAGATACGCAGTATTTT
TRBJ2-7 NA TRBV27 14 TRBD2 CASRRTSGPYEQYF TGTGCCAGCAGGCGGACTAGTGGTCCCTACGAGCAGTACTTC
TRBJ2-2 NA TRBV19 14 TRBD1 CASRNRGGTGELFF TGTGCCAGTAGGAACAGGGGCGGCACCGGGGAGCTGTTTTTT
TRBJ2-7 once TRBV15 15 NA CATSRDFIEGYEQYF TGTGCCACCAGCAGAGATTTCATAGAAGGCTACGAGCAGTACTTC
TRBJ1-4 NA TRBV15 18 NA CATSRRTVRNAGGDELFF TGTGCCACCAGCAGGAGGACAGTTCGCAACGCTGGTGGGGACGAACTGTTTTTT
TRBJ2-2 NA TRBV5-4 13 NA CASSLQDTGELFF TGTGCCAGCAGCTTGCAGGACACCGGGGAGCTGTTTTTT
TRBJ2-7 NA TRBV5-1 15 TRBD2 CASSNSGTSGSRQYF TGCGCCAGCAGCAACTCCGGGACTAGCGGGAGCCGGCAGTACTTC
TRBJ2-1 NA TRBV11-2 15 NA CASSLGTGGYNEQFF TGTGCCAGCAGCTTAGGAACCGGAGGGTACAATGAGCAGTTCTTC
TRBJ1-5 NA TRBV6-5 14 NA CASSYGWGNQPQHF TGTGCCAGCAGTTACGGGTGGGGCAATCAGCCCCAGCATTTT
TRBJ2-3 NA TRBV28 14 NA CASTVAGFTDTQYF TGTGCCAGCACCGTCGCGGGCTTCACAGATACGCAGTATTTT
TRBJ2-7 NA TRBV30 14 TRBD1 CAWSGHRGAYEQYF TGTGCCTGGAGTGGACACAGGGGAGCGTACGAGCAGTACTTC
TRBJ2-7 NA TRBV2 14 TRBD2 CASNLAGAPYEQYF TGTGCCAGCAATTTAGCGGGAGCCCCCTACGAGCAGTACTTC
TRBJ1-5 NA TRBV29-1 13 NA CSVEVQGDQPQHF TGCAGCGTTGAAGTACAGGGAGATCAGCCCCAGCATTTT
TRBJ1-1 few TRBV5-1 13 NA CASSVQENTEAFF TGCGCCAGCAGTGTTCAGGAGAACACTGAAGCTTTCTTT
TRBJ1-1 NA TRBV30 14 NA CALKGASLNTEAFF TGTGCACTTAAAGGGGCAAGTTTGAACACTGAAGCTTTCTTT
TRBJ1-2 NA TRBV28 12 NA CASSLSQTGYTF TGTGCCAGCAGTTTATCCCAGACCGGCTACACCTTC
TRBJ2-2 once TRBV5-1 15 NA CASSPQPLETGELFF TGCGCCAGCAGCCCACAGCCACTAGAGACCGGGGAGCTGTTTTTT
TRBJ2-2 NA TRBV30 12 NA CAWNNPIGELFF TGTGCCTGGAACAATCCAATCGGGGAGCTGTTTTTT
TRBJ2-3 NA TRBV10-3 13 NA CAISELQGDTQYF TGTGCCATCAGTGAGCTCCAGGGAGATACGCAGTATTTT
TRBJ1-4 NA TRBV30 13 NA CAWSFVPNEKLFF TGTGCCTGGAGTTTTGTTCCAAATGAAAAACTGTTTTTT
TRBJ2-7 NA TRBV5-1 14 NA CASSLASGPYEQYF TGCGCCAGCAGCTTGGCGTCGGGGCCCTACGAGCAGTACTTC
TRBJ2-1 NA TRBV28 16 TRBD2 CASSSPLAGAYNEQFF TGTGCCAGCAGTTCCCCTCTAGCGGGAGCCTACAATGAGCAGTTCTTC
TRBJ2-7 once TRBV27 14 TRBD2 CASRIAGGPYEQYF TGTGCCAGCAGGATAGCGGGAGGGCCTTACGAGCAGTACTTC
TRBJ2-3 NA TRBV5-1 15 NA CASSSRQASTDTQYF TGCGCCAGCAGCTCACGGCAAGCTAGCACAGATACGCAGTATTTT
TRBJ2-1 NA TRBV7-8 16 TRBD2 CASSLVRREAYNEQFF TGTGCCAGCAGCTTAGTAAGGCGGGAGGCCTACAATGAGCAGTTCTTC
TRBJ1-5 once TRBV18 13 NA CASSRGRNQPQHF TGTGCCAGCTCACGTGGGAGGAATCAGCCCCAGCATTTT
TRBJ2-7 NA TRBV2 15 TRBD2 CASRYRLAGDNEQYF TGTGCCAGCAGATATCGACTAGCGGGAGACAACGAGCAGTACTTC
TRBJ1-3 NA TRBV19 15 NA CASIQTAFSGNTIYF TGTGCCAGTATCCAAACGGCGTTCTCTGGAAACACCATATATTTT
TRBJ1-4 NA TRBV9 15 TRBD1 CASSFGQGANEKLFF TGTGCCAGCAGCTTCGGACAGGGCGCTAATGAAAAACTGTTTTTT
TRBJ2-3 once TRBV15 16 TRBD2 CATSRDLGTNRDTQYF TGTGCCACCAGCAGAGATCTTGGGACTAACAGAGATACGCAGTATTTT
TRBJ2-1 NA TRBV5-8 15 TRBD2 CASSAGTSVHNEQFF TGTGCCAGCAGCGCCGGGACTAGCGTACACAATGAGCAGTTCTTC
TRBJ2-3 NA TRBV4-1 17 TRBD2 CASSQEPSGRRTDTQYF TGCGCCAGCAGCCAAGAACCCAGCGGGAGGCGCACAGATACGCAGTATTTT
TRBJ1-3 NA TRBV9 15 TRBD1 CASSSPTGERNTIYF TGTGCCAGCAGCAGCCCGACAGGGGAGAGAAACACCATATATTTT
TRBJ1-6 NA TRBV30 13 TRBD1 CAWSGGGGSPLHF TGTGCCTGGAGTGGAGGGGGCGGTTCACCCCTCCACTTT
TRBJ2-7 NA TRBV5-4 17 TRBD1 CASSLARGGQGPYEQYF TGTGCCAGCAGCTTGGCTCGAGGGGGACAGGGGCCCTACGAGCAGTACTTC
TRBJ2-5 NA TRBV18 14 NA CASSPSELGETQYF TGTGCCAGCTCACCATCAGAGCTGGGCGAGACCCAGTACTTC
TRBJ2-3 NA TRBV5-1 19 TRBD2 CASRGPKPGEVAGTDTQYF TGCGCCAGCAGGGGACCAAAACCTGGGGAAGTAGCGGGGACAGATACGCAGTATTTT
TRBJ2-1 once TRBV19 17 NA CASSPEERVYSYNEQFF TGTGCCAGTAGTCCCGAGGAAAGGGTCTACTCCTACAATGAGCAGTTCTTC
TRBJ2-2 once TRBV10-1 17 TRBD2 CASRLAGEAFSTRELFF TGCGCCAGCCGACTAGCGGGAGAAGCCTTTTCTACTAGGGAGCTGTTTTTT
TRBJ2-2 NA TRBV19 13 NA CASNPVGTGELFF TGTGCCAGTAACCCGGTTGGGACCGGGGAGCTGTTTTTT
TRBJ2-4 NA TRBV5-1 14 NA CASSLGAGKNIQYF TGCGCCAGCAGCTTGGGGGCAGGGAAAAACATTCAGTACTTC
TRBJ2-3 NA TRBV14 17 TRBD2 CASSPGRREAITDTQYF TGTGCCAGCAGCCCCGGGCGGCGGGAGGCGATCACAGATACGCAGTATTTT
TRBJ2-3 NA TRBV5-4 15 TRBD1 CASSWDRGTTDTQYF TGTGCCAGCAGCTGGGACAGGGGAACAACAGATACGCAGTATTTT
TRBJ2-3 NA TRBV19 15 TRBD2 CASSIDGTRTDTQYF TGTGCCAGTAGTATAGACGGGACTAGAACAGATACGCAGTATTTT
TRBJ1-5 NA TRBV2 17 NA CASSPGQGVGSNQPQHF TGTGCCAGCAGCCCCGGGCAGGGCGTGGGCAGCAATCAGCCCCAGCATTTT
TRBJ2-2 NA TRBV7-2 13 NA CASSFLEAGELFF TGTGCCAGCAGCTTCTTAGAGGCCGGGGAGCTGTTTTTT
TRBJ2-1 NA TRBV9 14 TRBD2 CASSVTSGSNEQFF TGTGCCAGCAGCGTTACTAGCGGGAGTAATGAGCAGTTCTTC
TRBJ2-3 NA TRBV21-1 14 NA CASSRPLEADTQYF TGTGCCAGCAGCAGACCTCTAGAAGCAGATACGCAGTATTTT
TRBJ2-2 NA TRBV7-6 15 NA CASSLGTAYTGELFF TGTGCCAGCAGCTTAGGGACAGCCTACACCGGGGAGCTGTTTTTT
TRBJ1-5 NA TRBV2 14 NA CASLPAGADQPQHF TGTGCCAGCCTCCCCGCAGGGGCCGATCAGCCCCAGCATTTT
TRBJ1-2 NA TRBV4-1 14 NA CASTPLPTLYGYTF TGCGCCAGCACCCCCCTCCCGACACTCTATGGCTACACCTTC
TRBJ1-1 NA TRBV5-5 13 NA CASSFQGDTEAFF TGTGCCAGCAGCTTCCAGGGTGACACTGAAGCTTTCTTT
TRBJ2-5 NA TRBV15 15 TRBD2 CATSRGSGSRETQYF TGTGCCACCAGCAGGGGTAGCGGGAGTCGAGAGACCCAGTACTTC